Presented here are 28 T cell receptor beta chains from one specimen sequenced in a study of T cells in Graves' hyperthyroidism and ophthalmopathy. The TCR beta CDR3 regions underwent amplification using RNA transcripts as the source. HTBI primers drove first-round RT-PCR of the TCR CDR3. Via MiXCR, TCRdb re-called the multiplex PCR reads, giving one row per CDR3 protein. The sample has 500,000 to 750,000 distinct CDR3 sequences, about 14% seen once. Input material: blood. Every receptor here comes from a woman younger than 30 with Graves' ophthalmopathy.

This clonotype has a count of ten or more. The genes are TRBV14 and TRBJ2-1; D remains ambiguous. The germline V gene encodes CDR1 SGHDN and CDR2 FVKESK. There are 17 residues in the CDR3. Trimming pared 0 bases from V and 0 bases from J, leaving 12 bases between. The CDR3 DNA reads TGTGCCAGCAGCCAAGATTTGACCAGGAGCTCCTACAATGAGCAGTTCTTC. This gives the protein CASSQDLTRSSYNEQFF.

This clonotype was picked up many times. The CDR3 here is CASSGTSGYQETQYF. The CDR3 region has the DNA TGTGCCAGCAGTGGGACTAGCGGTTACCAAGAGACCCAGTACTTC. The chain uses TRBV28 and TRBJ2-5; 11 bases align to TRBD2. CDR1 is MDHEN and CDR2 is SYDVKM in the germline V gene. The CDR3 is 15 residues long. V dropped 5 bases and J dropped 0; count of bases not matched to a gene: 2.

This clonotype was seen at least ten times. The J gene is TRBJ2-2, the V gene TRBV2; no clear D gene. Trimming removed 7 bases at V and 0 bases at J, with 12 bases between. CDR1 is SNHLY, CDR2 FYNNEI, per germline. The CDR3 has 15 residues. CDR3 DNA sequence: TGTGCCAGCACCCCCTATGCCCCGAACACCGGGGAGCTGTTTTTT. It yields the protein CASTPYAPNTGELFF.

The gene calls are TRBV6-1 and TRBJ1-2; D not certain. Germline assignment: CDR1 MNHNS and CDR2 SASEGT. Trimming removed 4 bases from V and 7 bases from J, with 10 bases in between. This CDR3 has 12 residues. In DNA form, the CDR3 reads TGTGCCAGCAGTGCCCCAACTCGTGGCTACACCTTC. It encodes CASSAPTRGYTF.

This chain connects TRBV18 to TRBJ2-7; 9 nucleotides line up with TRBD1. V trimming: 6 bases; J trimming: 2 bases; junction bases outside the gene matches: 11. The germline V gene encodes CDR1 KGHSH and CDR2 LQKENI. CDR3 size: 16 residues. The CDR3 DNA reads as TGTGCCAGCTCTCTATCCCGGGACAGGGTCGCCTACGAGCAGTACTTC. This translates into CASSLSRDRVAYEQYF. The full variable domain, its missing parts supplied by reference TRBV18 and TRBJ2-7, is NAGVMQNPRHLVRRRGQEARLRCSPMKGHSHVYWYRQLPEEGLKFMVYLQKENIIDESGMPKERFSAEFPKEGPSILRIQQVVRGDSAAYFCASSLSRDRVAYEQYFGPGTRLTVT.

This clonotype was recorded many times. Mismatch with germline at one junction end may stem from a read error. The chain carries TRBV27 and TRBJ1-1, with D possibly matching TRBD1 (6 bases). Germline assignment: CDR1 MNHEY and CDR2 SMNVEV (reference sequence). The CDR3 is 14 residues long. CDR3 loop: CATAPGGGWTEAFF. CDR3 DNA: TGTGCCACCGCGCCGGGGGGGGGCTGGACTGAAGCCTTCTTT.

This clonotype has more than one count but fewer than ten. The genes are TRBV5-1 and TRBJ1-2; no firm D call. The CDR3 sequence is 14 residues long. Germline CDR1 and CDR2: SGHRS and YFSETQ. Trimming took off 3 bases at V and 0 bases at J, with 9 bases between the two ends. CDR3 bases: TGCGCCAGCAGCTACACAAGCACTAACTATGGCTACACCTTC. Protein sequence: CASSYTSTNYGYTF.

This clonotype was seen at least ten times. V and J are TRBV12-5 and TRBJ2-7, with 9 bases aligning to TRBD1. Germline V lookup: CDR1 LGHNT, CDR2 FRNRAP. There are 13 residues in the CDR3. The ends lost 6 bases at V and 3 bases at J; junction bases unmatched: 3. CDR3: CASGRDRVYEQYF. CDR3 sequence (DNA): TGTGCTAGTGGCCGGGACAGGGTCTACGAGCAGTACTTC.

This clonotype has a handful of counts. The CDR3 coding sequence is TGTGCCACCAGTGGGGTAGCGGGAGGGCCGACAGATACGCAGTATTTT. It yields the protein CATSGVAGGPTDTQYF. The V and J genes are TRBV24-1 and TRBJ2-3; 11 bases are shared with TRBD2. Germline loops: CDR1 KGHDR, CDR2 SFDVKD. Trimming took 5 bases from V and 3 from J; bases not matched to a gene: 6. This CDR3 is built from 16 residues.

This clonotype appeared many times. V is TRBV30 and J is TRBJ1-6; 9 bases match TRBD1. V lost 7 bases to trimming and J lost 8 bases; unmatched junction nucleotides: 6. Germline V CDR1 and CDR2: GTSNPN, SVGIG (reference sequence). CDR3 length: 13 residues. CDR3 sequence reads: CAFSQGAYSPLHF. The CDR3 DNA reads TGTGCCTTCTCACAGGGGGCTTATTCACCCCTCCACTTT. The whole variable domain, filled in from reference TRBV30 and TRBJ1-6, reads SQTIHQWPATLVQPVGSPLSLECTVEGTSNPNLYWYRQAAGRGLQLLFYSVGIGQISSEVPQNLSASRPQDRQFILSSKKLLLSDSGFYLCAFSQGAYSPLHFGNGTRLTVT.

At least ten counts were recorded for this clonotype. The gene calls are TRBV2 and TRBJ1-2, with D uncertain. This CDR3 is built from 17 residues. Deletions cut 4 bases from V and 0 bases from J, with 18 bases between. Looked up from germline, CDR1 is SNHLY and CDR2 is FYNNEI. The CDR3 here is CASSVHRILVANYGYTF. The CDR3 nucleotides read TGTGCCAGCAGTGTCCATCGTATATTAGTAGCTAACTATGGCTACACCTTC.

This clonotype occurred a few times. A much larger clone sits a single nucleotide away, making a read error possible. Since no conserved phenylalanine or tryptophan closes the CDR3, a read error is the likely cause. The chain joins TRBV18 to TRBJ1-2; D remains unclear. The CDR3 has 12 residues. The V and J ends lost 3 bases and 1 base respectively, with 3 bases between them. Germline CDR1 KGHSH, CDR2 LQKENI. This chain's CDR3 is CASSPDNYGYTL. As DNA, the CDR3 is TGTGCCAGCTCACCGGATAACTATGGCTACACCCTC.

This clonotype showed up many times. The chain is built from TRBV3-1 and TRBJ2-5; D unresolved. Germline values: CDR1 LGHDT, CDR2 YNNKEL (reference sequence). The CDR3 sequence is 14 residues long. The ends were cut back, 0 bases at V and 0 bases at J, with 5 bases in the middle. CDR3 region: CASSQDFDQETQYF. CDR3 in DNA: TGTGCCAGCAGCCAAGACTTTGACCAAGAGACCCAGTACTTC.

This chain joins TRBV24-1 and TRBJ1-4; perhaps TRBD1 as D (5 bases). From germline, CDR1 is KGHDR and CDR2 SFDVKD. This CDR3 is built from 13 residues. V was cut by 3 bases and J by 9 bases, with 10 bases left in between. CDR3 coding DNA: TGTGCCACCAGTGATGGGACGATAAAAAAACTGTTTTTT. Translating gives CATSDGTIKKLFF.

This clonotype was observed at least ten times. The chain employs TRBV29-1 and TRBJ2-1, with TRBD2 matching over 13 bases. The germline CDR1 and CDR2 sequences are SQVTM and ANQGSEA. V was pared by 7 bases and J by 6 bases, with 21 bases of the junction left unmatched. This CDR3 is built from 19 residues. For the CDR3, the DNA is TGCAGCGCTTACCGGACTAGCGGGAGACGCGGCAGGCCGGGCAATGAGCAGTTCTTC. It yields the protein CSAYRTSGRRGRPGNEQFF.

Note on this clonotype: Germline and junction disagree at one end, which may indicate a read error. The CDR3 region is CASSLESGTGTTIYF. CDR3 DNA: TGTGCCAGCAGTTTAGAGTCAGGGACTGGAACCACCATATATTTT. This rearrangement joins TRBV28 to TRBJ1-3, with a possible D match to TRBD1 (5 bases). The CDR3 is 15 residues long. CDR1 is MDHEN, CDR2 SYDVKM, per germline.

This clonotype is a singleton in its sample. J is TRBJ1-5 and V is TRBV27; 9 nucleotides agree with TRBD1. Germline loops: CDR1 MNHEY, CDR2 SMNVEV (reference sequence). Trimming cost V 6 bases and J 6 bases; bases outside gene matches: 6. The CDR3 has 14 residues. The CDR3, as DNA: TGTGCCAGCAGCCAAGGACAGGGGATTCAGCCCCAGCATTTT. This encodes CASSQGQGIQPQHF.

This clonotype was seen a handful of times. The chain couples TRBV30 to TRBJ2-7; no clear D. CDR1 is GTSNPN, CDR2 SVGIG, per germline (reference sequence). The germline V and J ends were trimmed by 2 bases and 4 bases, with 9 bases remaining between them. The CDR3 has 12 residues. CDR3 loop: CAWSSYSYEQYF. DNA for the CDR3: TGTGCCTGGAGTTCCTATAGTTACGAGCAGTACTTC.

This clonotype occurred many times. The CDR3 sequence is CASSPPDRAGVGNTEAFF. Written as DNA, the CDR3 is TGTGCCAGCAGCCCGCCGGACAGGGCTGGAGTGGGTAACACTGAAGCTTTCTTT. This chain joins TRBV7-2 and TRBJ1-1, with 8 positions matching TRBD1. With 5 bases clipped from V and 2 bases from J, the junction kept 16 bases outside the gene matches. Per the germline V gene, CDR1 is SGHTA and CDR2 is FQGNSA. The CDR3 length is 18 residues.

This clonotype has ten or more counts. The CDR3 protein is CASSPRGGGANYGYTF. The CDR3 coding sequence is TGTGCCAGCTCACCAAGGGGCGGAGGTGCTAACTATGGCTACACCTTC. The V call is TRBV18, the J call TRBJ1-2, with D possibly TRBD1 on 5 matching bases. Germline CDR1 reads KGHSH; CDR2 reads LQKENI. This CDR3 region has 16 residues. The V and J ends lost 2 bases and 0 bases respectively, with 13 bases between them.

In this sample, this clonotype turned up many times. This chain connects TRBV7-6 to TRBJ2-7; 9 bases fit TRBD2. This CDR3 contains 19 residues. Germline V gene lookup returns CDR1 SGHVS and CDR2 FNYEAQ. The junction had 13 bases not matched to a gene; V was cut back by 1 base and J by 0 bases. CDR3 sequence reads: CASSLVSRLSGRSSYEQYF. The CDR3, as DNA: TGTGCCAGCAGCTTAGTGTCCAGATTGAGCGGGAGGTCCTCCTACGAGCAGTACTTC. Drawing the rest from reference TRBV7-6 and TRBJ2-7, the complete variable domain is GAGVSQSPRYKVTKRGQDVALRCDPISGHVSLYWYRQALGQGPEFLTYFNYEAQQDKSGLPNDRFSAERPEGSISTLTIQRTEQRDSAMYRCASSLVSRLSGRSSYEQYFGPGTRLTVT.

Ten or more counts support this clonotype. The chain has TRBV2 and TRBJ2-7, with 9 bases fitting TRBD1. V lost 6 bases, J lost 3 bases, and 6 bases stayed unmatched. The CDR3 extends over 14 amino acids. Germline CDR1 and CDR2: SNHLY and FYNNEI. In nucleotides, the CDR3 is TGTGCCAGCAGGAAGGACAGGGGATTCTACGAGCAGTACTTC. It encodes CASRKDRGFYEQYF.

This clonotype turned up a few times. The chain employs TRBV18 and TRBJ1-1; the D gene is possibly TRBD1 (6 bases). Germline CDR1 and CDR2: KGHSH and LQKENI. The V end lost 2 bases, the J end lost 6 bases, and 7 bases lay between the germline ends. The CDR3 length is 12 residues. Here the CDR3 reads CASSPRGAEAFF. The DNA of the CDR3 is TGTGCCAGCTCACCAAGGGGGGCTGAAGCTTTCTTT.

This clonotype was detected many times. The chain is built from TRBV2 and TRBJ2-7; 7 nucleotides align to TRBD2. CDR3 length: 15 residues. Germline values: CDR1 SNHLY, CDR2 FYNNEI. With V trimmed by 7 bases and J by 5 bases, 14 bases remained unmatched. CDR3 nucleotide sequence: TGTGCCAGCACCAGCGGGGACGGGGGATCCGACGAGCAGTACTTC. It yields the protein CASTSGDGGSDEQYF.

This clonotype was observed many times. The chain uses TRBV9 and TRBJ2-1; D may be TRBD1 (6 bases). From germline, CDR1 is SGDLS and CDR2 YYNGEE. This CDR3 is built from 14 residues. Trimming left V 0 bases short and J 5 bases short, with 9 bases between. The CDR3 nucleotides read TGTGCCAGCAGCGTAGCAGGGGACCACAATGAGCAGTTCTTC. Its protein product is CASSVAGDHNEQFF.

This clonotype turned up a few times. V is TRBV29-1 and J is TRBJ2-1, with TRBD2 matching 12 bases. Germline trimming cut 5 bases from V and 5 bases from J; bases unmatched to any gene: 13. The CDR3 is made up of 17 amino acids. Per germline, CDR1 SQVTM and CDR2 ANQGSEA. CDR3 in amino acids: CSVILRRPSGGDNEQFF. The CDR3 coding sequence is TGCAGCGTTATATTGAGGCGTCCTAGCGGGGGGGACAATGAGCAGTTCTTC.

This clonotype was detected a few times. The chain couples TRBV6-5 to TRBJ1-1, with a tentative D call TRBD1 (6 bases). Germline V lookup: CDR1 MNHEY, CDR2 SVGAGI. The CDR3 runs 15 residues. V was shortened by 0 bases and J by 3 bases, with 11 bases between the two germline ends. CDR3 in DNA: TGTGCCAGCAGTTACTCTGACAGACAGGACACTGAAGCTTTCTTT. Protein sequence: CASSYSDRQDTEAFF.

A few counts support this clonotype. The CDR3 nucleotides read TGTGCCAGCAGTTCGGGATTTGGCTATGGCTACACCTTC. It codes for CASSSGFGYGYTF. The chain links TRBV27 to TRBJ1-2; D is ambiguous. CDR1 and CDR2 from the germline V gene are MNHEY and SMNVEV (reference sequence). V was trimmed by 4 bases and J by 4 bases, leaving 10 bases between them. CDR3 size: 13 residues.